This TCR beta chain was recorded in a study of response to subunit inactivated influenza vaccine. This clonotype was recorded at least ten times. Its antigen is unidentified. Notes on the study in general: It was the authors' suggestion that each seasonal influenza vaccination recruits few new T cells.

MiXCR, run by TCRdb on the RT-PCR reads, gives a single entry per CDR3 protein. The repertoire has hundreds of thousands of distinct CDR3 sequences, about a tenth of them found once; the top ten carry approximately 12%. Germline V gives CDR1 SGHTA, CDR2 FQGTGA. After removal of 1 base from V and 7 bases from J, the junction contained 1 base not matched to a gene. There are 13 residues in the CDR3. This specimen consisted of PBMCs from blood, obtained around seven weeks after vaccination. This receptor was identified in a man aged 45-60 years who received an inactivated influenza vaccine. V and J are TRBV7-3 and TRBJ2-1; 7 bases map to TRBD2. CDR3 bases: TGTGCCAGCAGCTTAAGGGGGGGGAATGAGCAGTTCTTC. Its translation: CASSLRGGNEQFF.